Below are 4 T cell receptor beta chains sequenced from a single sample in a study of shared clonotypes between healthy human individuals. Repertoires were generated with immunoSEQ multiplex PCR, while TCRdb's copy carries only in-frame clones and drops some. The sample yields 450,000 to 500,000 clones, roughly 80% seen once. Sequencing used PBMCs. All receptors come from a woman aged 40-49 years in good health. Some clones in this sample may be carry-over from other donors' samples.

The chain recombines TRBV9 with TRBJ1-2; TRBD1 matches at 9 bases. This CDR3 has 15 amino acids. Germline V gene lookup returns CDR1 SGDLS and CDR2 YYNGEE. After removal of 4 bases from V and 2 bases from J, the junction contained 6 bases not matched to a gene. The CDR3 protein is CASSPTGGINYGYTF. CDR3 nucleotides: TGTGCCAGCAGCCCGACAGGGGGAATAAACTATGGCTACACCTTC.

V gene TRBV9 combines with J gene TRBJ2-5; D gene ambiguous. The V gene's germline CDR1 is SGDLS and CDR2 YYNGEE. Deletions cut 4 bases from V and 2 bases from J, with 12 bases between. The CDR3 totals 14 residues. This CDR3 is CASSPGLAQETQYF. The CDR3 DNA reads as TGTGCCAGCAGCCCTGGGCTGGCTCAAGAGACCCAGTACTTC.

The chain joins TRBV18 to TRBJ1-1; TRBD1 agrees at 11 bases. The CDR3 is made up of 17 amino acids. Germline lookup yields CDR1 KGHSH and CDR2 LQKENI. Losses at the gene ends were 3 bases for V and 4 bases for J; bases not matched to a gene: 10. DNA for the CDR3: TGTGCCAGCTCACCTTTCAGGGACAGGGGGGGTAGCACTGAAGCTTTCTTT. Translation gives CASSPFRDRGGSTEAFF. Drawing the rest from reference TRBV18 and TRBJ1-1, the complete variable domain is NAGVMQNPRHLVRRRGQEARLRCSPMKGHSHVYWYRQLPEEGLKFMVYLQKENIIDESGMPKERFSAEFPKEGPSILRIQQVVRGDSAAYFCASSPFRDRGGSTEAFFGQGTRLTVV.

In its sample, this clone was seen once. The rearrangement joins TRBV25-1 to TRBJ2-2; 10 nucleotides match TRBD2. CDR1 is MGHDK and CDR2 is SYGVNS in the germline V gene. The CDR3 sequence is 15 residues long. The V segment lost 5 bases and the J segment 7 bases; nucleotides outside the gene matches: 7. CDR3 in amino acids: CASSTSGTLGGELFF. CDR3 nucleotide sequence: TGTGCCAGCAGTACTAGCGGGACTCTCGGCGGGGAGCTGTTTTTT. The full variable domain, rest sourced from reference TRBV25-1 and TRBJ2-2, is EADIYQTPRYLVIGTGKKITLECSQTMGHDKMYWYQQDPGMELHLIHYSYGVNSTEKGDLSSESTVSRIRTEHFPLTLESARPSHTSQYLCASSTSGTLGGELFFGEGSRLTVL.